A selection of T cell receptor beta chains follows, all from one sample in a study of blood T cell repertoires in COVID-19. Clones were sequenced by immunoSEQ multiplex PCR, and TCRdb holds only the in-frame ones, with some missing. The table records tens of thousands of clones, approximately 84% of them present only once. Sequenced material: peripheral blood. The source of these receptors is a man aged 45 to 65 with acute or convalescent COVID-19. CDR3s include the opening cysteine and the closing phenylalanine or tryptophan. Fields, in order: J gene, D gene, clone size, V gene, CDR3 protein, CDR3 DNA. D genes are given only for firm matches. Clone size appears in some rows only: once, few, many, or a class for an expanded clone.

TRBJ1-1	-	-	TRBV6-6	CASSLGTPNTEAFF	TGTGCCAGCAGCCTGGGGACACCGAACACTGAAGCTTTCTTT
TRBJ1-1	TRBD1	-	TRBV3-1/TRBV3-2	CASSLTGDTEAFF	TGTGCCAGCAGCCTCACAGGGGACACTGAAGCTTTCTTT
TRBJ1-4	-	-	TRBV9	CASSAGVVKDEKLFF	TGTGCCAGCAGCGCGGGGGTAGTGAAGGACGAAAAACTGTTTTTT
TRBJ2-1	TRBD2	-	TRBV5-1	CASSLATSGRNNEQFF	TGCGCCAGCAGCTTGGCGACTAGCGGGAGGAACAATGAGCAGTTCTTC
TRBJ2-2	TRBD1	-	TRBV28	CASSLDRGRAGELFF	TGTGCCAGCAGTCTGGACAGGGGGCGGGCCGGGGAGCTGTTTTTT
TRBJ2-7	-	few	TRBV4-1	CASSQDPPGRIYEQYF	TGCGCCAGCAGCCAAGATCCGCCAGGGCGAATCTACGAGCAGTACTTC
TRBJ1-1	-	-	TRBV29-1	CSGCQGMNTEAFF	TGCAGCGGGTGTCAGGGCATGAACACTGAAGCTTTCTTT
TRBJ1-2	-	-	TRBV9	CASSPTPTGTNYGYTF	TGTGCCAGCAGCCCAACCCCTACCGGGACAAACTATGGCTACACCTTC
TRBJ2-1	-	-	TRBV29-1	CSVVGSSYNEQFF	TGCAGCGTTGTGGGGAGCTCCTACAATGAGCAGTTCTTC
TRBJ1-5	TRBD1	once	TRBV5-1	CASSPTGPEGAKCNQPQHF	TGCGCCAGCAGCCCCACTGGCCCGGAGGGGGCTAAGTGCAATCAGCCCCAGCATTTT
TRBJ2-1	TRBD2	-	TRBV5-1	CASSPIRGGGGEQFF	TGCGCCAGCAGCCCAATCCGGGGGGGCGGTGGTGAGCAGTTCTTC
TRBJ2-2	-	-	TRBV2	CASRSRDLNTGELFF	TGTGCCAGCAGGAGCCGGGACTTGAACACCGGGGAGCTGTTTTTT